Following are 32 T cell receptor beta chains from one sample sequenced in a study of PD-1 blockade in classical Hodgkin lymphoma. Described time point: cycle 4 day 1 (C4D1), after 5 to 7 weeks of nivolumab. Each and every patient relapsed after autologous stem cell transplantation, and patients got differing brentuximab vedotin exposure. TCRdb's copy holds only in-frame clones and misses some; the assay was immunoSEQ multiplex PCR. The sample records more than 20,000 clones, about 86% being singletons. The material was peripheral blood mononuclear cells (PBMCs), obtained before the fourth cycle of nivolumab. Receptors originate from a human donor with classical Hodgkin lymphoma.

The chain carries TRBV9 and TRBJ2-3; 12 bases line up with TRBD2. This CDR3 spans 16 amino acids. The J segment lost 2 bases and the V segment lost 4 bases, leaving 5 bases of the junction unmatched. Per the germline V gene, CDR1 is SGDLS and CDR2 is YYNGEE. CDR3 coding DNA: TGTGCCAGCAGCTTCGGGACTAGCGGGCTCACAGATACGCAGTATTTT. Translating gives CASSFGTSGLTDTQYF.

This clone occurred a few times. The V and J genes are TRBV4-3 and TRBJ1-2, with 9 bases that match TRBD1. Unmatched junction bases numbered 7, after V lost 0 bases and J lost 2 bases. The CDR3 is 17 residues long. CDR1 LGHNA and CDR2 YSLEER come from the germline V gene. The CDR3 loop is CASSQDVGTGLNYGYTF. CDR3 in DNA: TGCGCCAGCAGCCAAGATGTTGGGACAGGGTTAAACTATGGCTACACCTTC.

The V and J genes are TRBV6-1 and TRBJ2-5, with TRBD2 identical over 11 bases. Germline CDR1 reads MNHNS; CDR2 reads SASEGT. V gave up 4 bases and J gave up 5 bases; unmatched junction bases: 12. This CDR3 comprises 17 residues. DNA of the CDR3: TGTGCCAGCAGTGGCAGAATAGCGGGGGGGCCGAGGGAGACCCAGTACTTC. Translation: CASSGRIAGGPRETQYF.

The chain has TRBV9 and TRBJ2-6; D assignment may be TRBD1 or TRBD2 (5 bases each). This CDR3 spans 19 amino acids. Trimming shortened V by 4 bases and J by 2 bases, and 22 bases separated the two germline ends. The germline gives CDR1 SGDLS, CDR2 YYNGEE. The CDR3 spells CASSLPTWGSTPGANVLTF. Here the CDR3 DNA reads TGTGCCAGCAGCCTCCCGACTTGGGGGTCAACTCCTGGGGCCAACGTCCTGACTTTC.

The rearrangement uses TRBV7-9 and TRBJ2-6; tentatively, D is TRBD1 (6 bases). Trimming removed 4 bases at V and 0 bases at J, with 10 bases between. The CDR3 totals 16 residues. Germline V gene data show CDR1 as SEHNR and CDR2 as FQNEAQ (reference sequence). CDR3 sequence: CASSSLGGSGANVLTF. In DNA, the CDR3 is TGTGCCAGCAGCTCCTTAGGGGGCTCTGGGGCCAACGTCCTGACTTTC.

The chain is built from TRBV2 and TRBJ1-1, with D unclear. Germline V gives CDR1 SNHLY, CDR2 FYNNEI. This CDR3 is built from 12 residues. V dropped 7 bases and J dropped 0 bases, with 6 bases sitting between them. CDR3 protein: CASTYMNTEAFF. CDR3 nucleotides: TGTGCCAGCACCTACATGAACACTGAAGCTTTCTTT.

This chain links TRBV11-2 with TRBJ1-2; TRBD1 aligns across 8 bases. V dropped 0 bases and J dropped 6; count of bases not matched to a gene: 6. The CDR3 length is 15 residues. Germline CDR1 SGHAT, CDR2 FQNNGV. The CDR3 reads CASSLEYRGEDGYTF. CDR3 DNA: TGTGCCAGCAGCTTAGAGTACAGGGGGGAAGATGGCTACACCTTC.

V and J are TRBV7-9 and TRBJ2-7; D possibly uses TRBD1 or TRBD2 (5 bases each). From germline, CDR1 is SEHNR and CDR2 FQNEAQ (reference sequence). CDR3 length: 16 amino acids. V lost 4 bases and J lost 4, with 20 bases in between. CDR3 sequence: CASSSRGSKPQYEQYF. The CDR3 coding sequence is TGTGCCAGCAGCTCGAGGGGTAGCAAACCCCAATACGAGCAGTACTTC.

This chain joins TRBV11-1 and TRBJ1-1; D gene ambiguous. This CDR3 spans 11 amino acids. The V gene's germline CDR1 is SGHAT and CDR2 FQDESV (reference sequence). Deletions cut 5 bases from V and 7 bases from J, with 8 bases between. This chain's CDR3 is CASSVRVEAFF. The CDR3 DNA reads as TGTGCCAGCAGCGTTAGAGTTGAAGCTTTCTTT.

The chain uses TRBV6-5 and TRBJ1-6; a possible D gene is TRBD1 (6 bases). CDR1 and CDR2 (germline): MNHEY, SVGAGI. The CDR3 has 13 amino acids. V shed 6 bases and J shed 6 bases, with 9 bases lying between them. The CDR3 sequence: CASRGQINSPLHF. The CDR3 DNA reads TGTGCCAGCAGGGGACAAATTAATTCACCCCTCCACTTT.

The rearrangement uses TRBV7-2 and TRBJ2-7, with D possibly being TRBD1 (5 bases). The V end lost 0 bases, the J end lost 0 bases, and 9 bases lay between the germline ends. The CDR3 is made up of 15 amino acids. Looked up from germline, CDR1 is SGHTA and CDR2 is FQGNSA. The CDR3 region has the DNA TGTGCCAGCAGCTTAGCGACGGACAACTCCTACGAGCAGTACTTC. It is translated as CASSLATDNSYEQYF.

The chain couples TRBV7-9 to TRBJ2-7, with TRBD1 matching over 7 bases. Germline CDR1 reads SEHNR; CDR2 reads FQNEAQ (reference sequence). With V trimmed by 6 bases and J by 6 bases, 11 bases remained unmatched. This CDR3 has 14 residues. The CDR3 DNA sequence: TGTGCCAGCAGTCGAGGGGGCAGGGTGGGCGAGCAGTACTTC. This encodes CASSRGGRVGEQYF.

The rearrangement joins TRBV10-3 to TRBJ2-2; TRBD2 matches 10 bases. With 2 bases clipped from V and 3 bases from J, the junction kept 0 bases outside the gene matches. The CDR3 extends over 15 amino acids. The germline gives CDR1 ENHRY, CDR2 SYGVKD. The CDR3 DNA is TGTGCCATCAGTGAGGGACTAGCGGACACCGGGGAGCTGTTTTTT. This codes for CAISEGLADTGELFF.

The rearrangement links TRBV4-2 to TRBJ2-2, with 10 positions matching TRBD2. From germline, CDR1 is LGHNA and CDR2 YNFKEQ. Trimming cost V 0 bases and J 7 bases; bases outside gene matches: 5. The length of the CDR3 is 16 residues. CDR3 sequence reads: CASSQEGSSGSGELFF. CDR3 DNA: TGTGCCAGCAGCCAAGAAGGGTCTAGCGGGAGCGGGGAGCTGTTTTTT.

The table lists this clone with a few counts. CDR3 nucleotide sequence: TGTGCCAGCAGCCAAGGGGAGGCGCTCCAAGAGACCCAGTACTTC. This sequence encodes CASSQGEALQETQYF. The chain recombines TRBV6-1 with TRBJ2-5; D may be TRBD2 (6 bases). The length of the CDR3 is 15 residues. V was cut by 6 bases and J by 1 base, with 15 bases left in between. Germline V lookup: CDR1 MNHNS, CDR2 SASEGT.

The rearrangement links TRBV9 to TRBJ2-5, with 11 bases identical to TRBD2. Trimming removed 0 bases from V and 4 bases from J; junction bases left unmatched: 2. The CDR3 runs 15 residues. Germline V gene sequence: CDR1 SGDLS, CDR2 YYNGEE. CDR3 loop: CASSVDLAGGETQYF. The DNA for the CDR3 is TGTGCCAGCAGCGTAGATCTAGCGGGGGGAGAGACCCAGTACTTC.

DNA for the CDR3: TGCGCCAGCAGCTTGTCGGCCTACTACAATAACTATGGCTACACCTTC. Its translation is CASSLSAYYNNYGYTF. This chain uses TRBV5-1 with TRBJ1-2; D ambiguous. The CDR3 is 16 amino acids. V was pared by 1 base and J by 1 base, with 14 bases between. Germline V gives CDR1 SGHRS, CDR2 YFSETQ.

The genes are TRBV2 and TRBJ1-1, with D tentatively TRBD1 (5 bases). V lost 6 bases and J lost 3, with 11 bases in between. The germline gives CDR1 SNHLY, CDR2 FYNNEI. The CDR3 is 13 residues long. In nucleotides, the CDR3 is TGTGCCAGCAGACAGCTCAGGGACACTGAAGCTTTCTTT. Encoded protein: CASRQLRDTEAFF.

This chain links TRBV5-1 with TRBJ1-2; TRBD1 matches at 7 bases. CDR1 and CDR2 from the germline V gene are SGHRS and YFSETQ. The CDR3 consists of 14 residues. J gave up 0 bases and V 4 bases, and 3 bases lay outside the gene matches. CDR3 sequence reads: CASSDTGANYGYTF. As DNA, the CDR3 is TGCGCCAGCAGCGATACAGGGGCTAACTATGGCTACACCTTC.

The chain couples TRBV15 to TRBJ1-1; D is undetermined. This CDR3 comprises 13 residues. V dropped 3 bases and J dropped 1 base, with 6 bases sitting between them. Looked up from germline, CDR1 is LNHNV and CDR2 is YYDKDF (reference sequence). CDR3 loop: CATSSGWNTEAFF. In nucleotides, the CDR3 is TGTGCCACCAGCAGCGGGTGGAACACTGAAGCTTTCTTT.

The chain employs TRBV4-1 and TRBJ2-1, with 8 positions matching TRBD2. Germline loops: CDR1 MGHRA, CDR2 YSYEKL. There are 17 residues in the CDR3. V gave up 4 bases and J gave up 1 base; unmatched junction bases: 9. The CDR3, as DNA: TGCGCCAGCAGCCTCCTGCCGGGGGGGGGTTCCTACAATGAGCAGTTCTTC. Amino acids: CASSLLPGGGSYNEQFF.

The chain uses TRBV7-9 and TRBJ2-5; 7 bases are a match to TRBD2. This CDR3 is built from 15 residues. CDR1 is SEHNR, CDR2 FQNEAQ, per germline (reference sequence). V was clipped by 5 bases and J by 5 bases; unmatched bases: 11. Written as DNA, the CDR3 is TGTGCCAGCAGCCCCGGACTAGTTATCGGGGAGACCCAGTACTTC. Translating it yields CASSPGLVIGETQYF.

CDR3 coding DNA: TGTGCCAGCAGTTACTCGTCGGGGGGAGAGACCCAGTACTTC. Its protein product is CASSYSSGGETQYF. This sequence joins TRBV6-5 and TRBJ2-5, with 7 nucleotides matching TRBD2. The CDR3 covers 14 residues. Germline V gene sequence: CDR1 MNHEY, CDR2 SVGAGI. Trimming cost V 0 bases and J 4 bases; bases outside gene matches: 2.

This chain joins TRBV7-9 and TRBJ1-5, with a weak D call TRBD1 (6 bases). Between the trimmed V and J ends, which lost 1 base and 2 bases, there was a span of 6 bases. Germline CDR1 is SEHNR and CDR2 is FQNEAQ (reference sequence). The length of the CDR3 is 14 residues. CDR3 region: CASSLGTGNQPQHF. In nucleotides, the CDR3 is TGTGCCAGCAGCTTAGGGACAGGCAATCAGCCCCAGCATTTT. The full variable domain, in which reference TRBV7-9 and TRBJ1-5 provide the parts outside the CDR3, is DTGVSQNPRHKITKRGQNVTFRCDPISEHNRLYWYRQTLGQGPEFLTYFQNEAQLEKSRLLSDRFSAERPKGSFSTLEIQRTEQGDSAMYLCASSLGTGNQPQHFGDGTRLSIL.

The chain uses TRBV5-6 and TRBJ2-5; tentative D call: TRBD1 (6 bases). CDR1 is SGHDT, CDR2 YYEEEE, per germline. The V end lost 5 bases, the J end lost 5 bases, and 19 bases lay between the germline ends. CDR3 size: 15 residues. The CDR3 protein is CASSRQGLVWETQYF. CDR3 bases: TGTGCCAGCAGTCGGCAGGGGTTGGTATGGGAGACCCAGTACTTC.

The V gene is TRBV6-1, the J gene TRBJ1-5; D remains unclear. The CDR3 has 15 residues. With 3 bases removed from V and 0 bases from J, the gap between germline ends came to 9 bases. The germline CDR1 and CDR2 sequences are MNHNS and SASEGT. The CDR3 DNA reads as TGTGCCAGCAGTGATAAGGGATATAGCAATCAGCCCCAGCATTTT. Protein: CASSDKGYSNQPQHF.

The rearrangement links TRBV9 to TRBJ2-5; D ambiguous. The germline gives CDR1 SGDLS, CDR2 YYNGEE. Trimming took 0 bases from V and 5 from J, leaving 2 bases between them. The CDR3 runs 11 residues. Here the CDR3 DNA reads TGTGCCAGCAGCGTAGTGGAGACCCAGTACTTC. This gives the protein CASSVVETQYF.

This clone was recorded once. The V call is TRBV4-3, the J call TRBJ1-2; 10 bases map to TRBD1. The length of the CDR3 is 15 residues. Per the germline V gene, CDR1 is LGHNA and CDR2 is YSLEER. V shed 4 bases, J shed 7 bases, and the junction held 9 bases outside the gene matches. This CDR3 is CASSPQTGGGFGYTF. The CDR3 DNA sequence: TGCGCCAGCAGCCCCCAGACAGGGGGCGGTTTTGGCTACACCTTC.

This clone was seen a few times. V usage is TRBV27 and J usage is TRBJ1-6; no definite D call. In germline, CDR1 is MNHEY, CDR2 SMNVEV (reference sequence). This CDR3 spans 14 amino acids. Trimming cost V 0 bases and J 7 bases, with 7 bases left between them. The CDR3 sequence is CASSLSGYNSPLHF. The CDR3 nucleotides are TGTGCCAGCAGTTTATCAGGGTACAATTCACCCCTCCACTTT.

The J gene is TRBJ2-7, the V gene TRBV7-2; D is ambiguous. This CDR3 is built from 13 residues. From germline, CDR1 is SGHTA and CDR2 FQGNSA. V dropped 4 bases and J dropped 3 bases, with 10 bases sitting between them. CDR3 nucleotides: TGTGCCAGCAGCTCCGGACGGTTCTACGAGCAGTACTTC. It translates to CASSSGRFYEQYF.

The J gene is TRBJ1-4, the V gene TRBV4-3; D gene unclear. Germline V gives CDR1 LGHNA, CDR2 YSLEER. This CDR3 region has 13 residues. V was trimmed by 0 bases and J by 10 bases, leaving 9 bases between them. The CDR3 DNA is TGCGCCAGCAGCCAAGAGGGCCCCGGAAAACTGTTTTTT. Its translation is CASSQEGPGKLFF.

This chain connects TRBV30 to TRBJ1-3, with no clear D. The germline V gene has CDR1 GTSNPN and CDR2 SVGIG (reference sequence). V lost 2 bases and J lost 2, with 7 bases in between. The CDR3 runs 13 residues. CDR3 nucleotide sequence: TGTGCCTGGAGTAGGGCGACTGGAAACACCATATATTTT. It yields the protein CAWSRATGNTIYF.